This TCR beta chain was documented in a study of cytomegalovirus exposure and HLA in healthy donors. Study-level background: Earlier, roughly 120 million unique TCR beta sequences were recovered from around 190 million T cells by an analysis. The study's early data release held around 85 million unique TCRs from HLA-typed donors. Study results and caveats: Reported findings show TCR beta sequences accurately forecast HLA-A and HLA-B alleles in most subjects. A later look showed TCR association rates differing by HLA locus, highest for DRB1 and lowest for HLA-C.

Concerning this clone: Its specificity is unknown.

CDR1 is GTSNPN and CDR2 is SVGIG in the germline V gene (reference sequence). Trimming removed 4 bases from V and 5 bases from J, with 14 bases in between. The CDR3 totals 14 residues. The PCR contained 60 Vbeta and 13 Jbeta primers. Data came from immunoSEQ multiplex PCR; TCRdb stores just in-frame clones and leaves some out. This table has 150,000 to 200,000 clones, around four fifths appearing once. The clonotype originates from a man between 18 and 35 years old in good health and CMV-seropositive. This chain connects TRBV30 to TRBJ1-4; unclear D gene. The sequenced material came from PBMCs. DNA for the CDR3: TGTGCCTGGAAAAGCCCAGGAAGGAATGAAAAACTGTTTTTT. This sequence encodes CAWKSPGRNEKLFF.